This T cell receptor beta chain was captured in a study of T-cell reconstitution after alpha-beta-depleted transplantation in children. Study findings and constraints: Several hundred expanded graft clones reportedly gave rise to the alpha-beta T cells present about two months after transplant. In some patients, recipient T cells and intrathymic progenitors surviving conditioning explained high day-60 diversity. Newly made T cells mostly supplied T-cell counts and diversity one year after transplant.

Preparation of the TCRbeta library used unique molecular identifiers. TCRdb processed the PCR reads anew with MiXCR; each CDR3 protein has one entry. The sample consists of fewer than 550,000 distinct CDR3 sequences, around 10% of them appearing once. This clonotype occurred a few times. The antigen is undetermined. Germline lookup yields CDR1 SGHVS and CDR2 FQNEAQ. The CDR3 consists of 13 residues. V was trimmed by 7 bases and J by 5 bases, leaving 14 bases between them. Material: PBMCs, mostly from graft donor cells, obtained 180 days after TCRalphabeta/CD19-depleted stem cell transplant. The V call is TRBV7-8, the J call TRBJ1-1; maybe TRBD1 (6 bases). The sequence derives from a female patient aged 2-9 years who had a stem cell transplant for aplastic anemia, so the T cells may come from the graft donor. The CDR3 here is CASTPRGRTEAFF. CDR3 sequence (DNA): TGTGCCAGCACCCCCAGGGGACGGACTGAAGCTTTCTTT.